Shown below are 27 T cell receptor beta chains from a single sample sequenced in a study of cytomegalovirus exposure and HLA in healthy donors. 60 Vbeta and 13 Jbeta primers were used in PCR. Method: immunoSEQ multiplex PCR; TCRdb's copy keeps in-frame clones and lacks some. Seen here are under 200,000 clones, 70% to 80% observed once, and the top ten hold about 2%. Sample: PBMCs. The receptors come from a woman aged 45-65 years in good health and CMV-seronegative.

This clone appeared once. The chain has TRBV19 and TRBJ2-6; the D gene is possibly TRBD2 (5 bases). Trimming stripped 3 bases from V and 0 bases from J, with 15 bases between. The CDR3 is made up of 18 amino acids. Germline V lookup: CDR1 LNHDA, CDR2 SQIVND (reference sequence). CDR3 nucleotide sequence: TGTGCCAGTAGTATGGGCGGGCCAGGCCCCTCTGGGGCCAACGTCCTGACTTTC. It yields the protein CASSMGGPGPSGANVLTF. Variable domain in full (rest from reference TRBV19 and TRBJ2-6): DGGITQSPKYLFRKEGQNVTLSCEQNLNHDAMYWYRQDPGQGLRLIYYSQIVNDFQKGDIAEGYSVSREKKESFPLTVTSAQKNPTAFYLCASSMGGPGPSGANVLTFGAGSRLTVL.

This clone turned up a few times. DNA for the CDR3: TGTGCCAGCAGCCCTCGGAGCTCTAGCACAGATACGCAGTATTTT. The encoded protein is CASSPRSSSTDTQYF. The chain links TRBV13 to TRBJ2-3, with D uncertain. Germline-derived CDR1 and CDR2 are PRHDT and FYEKMQ (reference sequence). The CDR3 is 15 amino acids. The germline V and J ends were trimmed by 5 bases and 0 bases, with 12 bases remaining between them.

The rearrangement joins TRBV6-5 to TRBJ1-1, with TRBD1 as a possible D gene (6 bases). Trimming removed 8 bases from V and 2 bases from J, with 18 bases in between. Per germline, CDR1 MNHEY and CDR2 SVGAGI. The CDR3 sequence is 15 residues long. CDR3 nucleotides: TGTGCCAGCCGTGTTGTGTTGGGGGCTAACACTGAAGCTTTCTTT. Its protein is CASRVVLGANTEAFF.

The chain joins TRBV19 to TRBJ2-3; D unclear. V gave up 0 bases and J gave up 5 bases, with 6 bases separating them. This CDR3 comprises 13 residues. Germline loops: CDR1 LNHDA, CDR2 SQIVND (reference sequence). This CDR3 reads CASSIDRGDTQYF. In DNA form, the CDR3 reads TGTGCCAGTAGTATAGATCGCGGAGATACGCAGTATTTT.

The rearrangement links TRBV13 to TRBJ1-6; TRBD1 matches at 9 bases. CDR3 size: 14 residues. Germline CDR1 is PRHDT and CDR2 is FYEKMQ (reference sequence). Trimming cost V 3 bases and J 12 bases; bases outside gene matches: 6. In nucleotides, the CDR3 is TGTGCCAGCAGCTTGGGGACAGGGCTTCGACCCCTCCACTTT. This codes for CASSLGTGLRPLHF.

The gene calls are TRBV28 and TRBJ2-7; no reliable D call. Germline-derived CDR1 and CDR2 are MDHEN and SYDVKM. The CDR3 totals 11 residues. V lost 3 bases and J 3 bases, leaving 3 bases between the germline ends. The CDR3 DNA sequence: TGTGCCAGCAGTTTTCGCTACGAGCAGTACTTC. Amino acid sequence: CASSFRYEQYF.

The chain joins TRBV18 to TRBJ1-2, with D maybe TRBD1 (5 bases). Germline CDR1 is KGHSH and CDR2 is LQKENI. CDR3 length: 12 residues. Trimming took 4 bases from V and 6 from J, leaving 9 bases between them. The CDR3 sequence: CASSQQTDGYTF. In nucleotides, the CDR3 is TGTGCCAGCTCACAACAGACAGATGGCTACACCTTC.

This clone was detected once. The CDR3 sequence: CASSPDRVNTEAFF. CDR3 bases: TGTGCCAGTAGTCCCGACAGGGTGAACACTGAAGCTTTCTTT. V and J are TRBV19 and TRBJ1-1; 7 bases match TRBD1. The ends lost 5 bases at V and 0 bases at J; junction bases unmatched: 3. Germline V gene sequence: CDR1 LNHDA, CDR2 SQIVND (reference sequence). The CDR3 is 14 amino acids.

This chain uses TRBV9 with TRBJ2-6; D perhaps matches TRBD2 (6 bases). This CDR3 is built from 20 residues. V lost 3 bases, J lost 0 bases, and 22 bases lay in between. Per germline, CDR1 SGDLS and CDR2 YYNGEE. The CDR3 loop is CASSELDRRDTFSGANVLTF. In DNA, the CDR3 is TGTGCCAGCAGCGAACTGGATCGGCGGGATACCTTCTCTGGGGCCAACGTCCTGACTTTC.

The chain recombines TRBV28 with TRBJ2-3, with TRBD1 as a possible D gene (6 bases). CDR3 length equals 14 residues. The germline V gene encodes CDR1 MDHEN and CDR2 SYDVKM. With 5 bases removed from V and 2 bases from J, the gap between germline ends came to 11 bases. This chain's CDR3 is CASSHGQSTDTQYF. In nucleotides, the CDR3 is TGTGCCAGCAGTCACGGACAGTCCACAGATACGCAGTATTTT.

The rearrangement joins TRBV5-1 to TRBJ1-5; D is possibly TRBD1 (6 bases). The CDR3 totals 13 residues. V lost 2 bases to trimming and J lost 7 bases, with 10 bases between them. Looked up from germline, CDR1 is SGHRS and CDR2 is YFSETQ. CDR3 loop: CASSLTGRQPQHF. DNA of the CDR3: TGCGCCAGCAGCTTAACAGGGCGGCAGCCCCAGCATTTT.

The J gene is TRBJ2-7, the V gene TRBV7-2; D is perhaps TRBD1 (6 bases). Germline V gene data show CDR1 as SGHTA and CDR2 as FQGNSA. The CDR3 is made up of 14 amino acids. V dropped 0 bases and J dropped 3 bases, with 9 bases sitting between them. The CDR3 here is CASSLADRSYEQYF. In DNA form, the CDR3 reads TGTGCCAGCAGCTTAGCAGACAGGAGCTACGAGCAGTACTTC.

The rearrangement links TRBV4-1 to TRBJ1-2; 7 bases match TRBD1. In germline, CDR1 is MGHRA, CDR2 YSYEKL. This CDR3 is 16 amino acids long. Unmatched junction bases numbered 12, after V lost 0 bases and J lost 8 bases. The CDR3: CASSQEVAGGLGGYTF. CDR3 coding DNA: TGCGCCAGCAGCCAAGAGGTGGCAGGGGGACTTGGGGGCTACACCTTC.

This chain connects TRBV14 to TRBJ2-1, with 7 bases matching TRBD2. From germline, CDR1 is SGHDN and CDR2 FVKESK. CDR3 size: 13 residues. With 3 bases clipped from V and 12 bases from J, the junction kept 8 bases outside the gene matches. The CDR3 nucleotides read TGTGCCAGCAGCCATTATCTAGCGGAGGGGCAGTTCTTC. Its protein product is CASSHYLAEGQFF.

The CDR3 loop is CASSFLGTGAPRNNQPQHF. The CDR3 region has the DNA TGTGCCAGCAGTTTCTTGGGGACAGGAGCACCGAGAAACAATCAGCCCCAGCATTTT. This sequence joins TRBV28 and TRBJ1-5, with TRBD1 matching 8 bases. V lost 3 bases to trimming and J lost 3 bases; unmatched junction nucleotides: 16. The CDR3 has 19 amino acids. CDR1 is MDHEN and CDR2 is SYDVKM in the germline V gene.

V and J are TRBV28 and TRBJ1-2, with D perhaps matching TRBD1 (5 bases). The length of the CDR3 is 12 residues. CDR1 is MDHEN, CDR2 SYDVKM, per germline. The V and J ends lost 8 bases and 6 bases respectively, with 13 bases between them. The CDR3 DNA follows: TGTGCCAGCCAGGCAGGGCAAAATGGCTACACCTTC. It yields the protein CASQAGQNGYTF.

This clone has just a few counts. The V and J genes are TRBV6-1 and TRBJ2-3; maybe TRBD2 (5 bases). The CDR3 consists of 14 residues. Germline CDR1 is MNHNS and CDR2 is SASEGT. V dropped 1 base and J dropped 3 bases, with 8 bases sitting between them. CDR3 DNA: TGTGCCAGCAGTGAAGGAGGGAAAACAGATACGCAGTATTTT. Its protein product is CASSEGGKTDTQYF.

This chain connects TRBV19 to TRBJ2-7; D may be TRBD2 (5 bases). The V end was cut by 6 bases, the J end by 6 bases, with 15 bases between. The germline CDR1 and CDR2 sequences are LNHDA and SQIVND (reference sequence). The CDR3 length is 13 residues. The CDR3 coding sequence is TGTGCCAGTAGCCAATACTTGGCGGGCGAGCAGTACTTC. Amino acids: CASSQYLAGEQYF.

This chain links TRBV27 with TRBJ1-6, with D unclear. CDR1 MNHEY and CDR2 SMNVEV come from the germline V gene (reference sequence). Trimming stripped 6 bases from V and 5 bases from J, with 11 bases between. The CDR3 runs 14 residues. The DNA for the CDR3 is TGTGCCAGCAGAATCCGGACTAATAATTCACCCCTCCACTTT. Its protein product is CASRIRTNNSPLHF.

In this sample, this clone turned up once. The chain couples TRBV11-3 to TRBJ2-1, with TRBD1 matching over 9 bases. The CDR3 runs 15 residues. The germline CDR1 and CDR2 sequences are SGHNT and YENEEA. The V gene end was trimmed by 5 bases and the J gene end by 8 bases; junction bases not matched to a gene: 10. CDR3 sequence (DNA): TGTGCCAGCAGCCAGGGACAGGGTAGTTTCGATGAGCAGTTCTTC. The encoded protein is CASSQGQGSFDEQFF.

The chain links TRBV5-1 to TRBJ1-2; TRBD1 might be the D (5 bases). Germline lookup yields CDR1 SGHRS and CDR2 YFSETQ. CDR3 length equals 15 residues. Trimming pared 0 bases from V and 4 bases from J, leaving 13 bases between. CDR3 protein: CASSLETGASYGYTF. CDR3 in DNA: TGCGCCAGCAGCTTGGAAACAGGAGCTAGCTATGGCTACACCTTC.

The chain uses TRBV4-2 and TRBJ2-1; 9 nucleotides agree with TRBD2. The CDR3 contains 16 residues. Germline V gene lookup returns CDR1 LGHNA and CDR2 YNFKEQ. With V trimmed by 1 base and J by 4 bases, 5 bases remained unmatched. The CDR3 here is CASSQGGRAFYNEQFF. The CDR3 nucleotides read TGTGCCAGCAGCCAAGGCGGGAGGGCCTTTTACAATGAGCAGTTCTTC.

The V and J genes are TRBV14 and TRBJ2-7, with 10 bases lining up with TRBD1. Trimming took 4 bases from V and 5 from J; bases not matched to a gene: 11. This CDR3 comprises 16 residues. The germline gives CDR1 SGHDN, CDR2 FVKESK. For the CDR3, the DNA is TGTGCCAGCAGCCCCTCGGGACAGGGGCGAGGCCACGAGCAGTACTTC. The encoded protein is CASSPSGQGRGHEQYF.

The chain employs TRBV5-5 and TRBJ1-1; 7 nucleotides align to TRBD1. Losses at the gene ends were 6 bases for V and 5 bases for J; bases not matched to a gene: 10. CDR3 size: 14 residues. CDR1 SGHKS and CDR2 YYEKEE come from the germline V gene (reference sequence). In nucleotides, the CDR3 is TGTGCCAGCACCCCGGTAGGGGGCAGGACTGAAGCTTTCTTT. Amino acid sequence: CASTPVGGRTEAFF.

This chain links TRBV6-1 with TRBJ2-3, with 14 bases that match TRBD2. This CDR3 comprises 16 residues. V dropped 5 bases and J dropped 5; count of bases not matched to a gene: 6. The germline gives CDR1 MNHNS, CDR2 SASEGT. The CDR3 is CASSKGLAGGEDTQYF. DNA for the CDR3: TGTGCCAGCAGTAAAGGACTAGCGGGAGGAGAAGATACGCAGTATTTT.

The chain combines TRBV19 with TRBJ2-3; a possible D gene is TRBD2 (5 bases). This CDR3 has 14 amino acids. Trimming cost V 6 bases and J 2 bases, with 12 bases left between them. CDR1 and CDR2 from the germline V gene are LNHDA and SQIVND (reference sequence). CDR3 residues: CASRSGLDTDTQYF. The CDR3 nucleotides are TGTGCCAGTAGGTCGGGATTGGACACAGATACGCAGTATTTT. The whole variable domain, filled in from reference TRBV19 and TRBJ2-3, reads DGGITQSPKYLFRKEGQNVTLSCEQNLNHDAMYWYRQDPGQGLRLIYYSQIVNDFQKGDIAEGYSVSREKKESFPLTVTSAQKNPTAFYLCASRSGLDTDTQYFGPGTRLTVL.

This rearrangement joins TRBV10-3 to TRBJ1-2, with D hard to call. The CDR3 is made up of 13 amino acids. Trimming stripped 4 bases from V and 7 bases from J, with 13 bases between. In germline, CDR1 is ENHRY, CDR2 SYGVKD. The CDR3 sequence: CAISGSSVGGYTF. CDR3 sequence (DNA): TGTGCCATCAGTGGTTCTTCGGTCGGTGGCTACACCTTC.